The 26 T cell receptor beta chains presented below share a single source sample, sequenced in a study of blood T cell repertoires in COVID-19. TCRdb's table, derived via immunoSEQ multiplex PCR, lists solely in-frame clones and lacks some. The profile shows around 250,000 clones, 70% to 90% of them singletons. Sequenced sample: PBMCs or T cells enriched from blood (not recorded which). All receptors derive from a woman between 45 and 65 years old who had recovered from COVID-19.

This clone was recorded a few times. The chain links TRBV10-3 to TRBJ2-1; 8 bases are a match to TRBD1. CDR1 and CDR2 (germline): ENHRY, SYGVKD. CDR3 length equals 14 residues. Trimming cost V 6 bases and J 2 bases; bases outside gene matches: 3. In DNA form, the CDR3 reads TGTGCCATCAGAGGACAGGGTACCTACAATGAGCAGTTCTTC. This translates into CAIRGQGTYNEQFF.

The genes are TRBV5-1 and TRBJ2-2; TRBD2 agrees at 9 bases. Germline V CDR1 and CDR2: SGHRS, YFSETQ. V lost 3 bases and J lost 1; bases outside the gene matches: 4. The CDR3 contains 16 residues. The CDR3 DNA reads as TGCGCCAGCAGCTCACGACTAGCGGAGAACACCGGGGAGCTGTTTTTT. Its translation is CASSSRLAENTGELFF.

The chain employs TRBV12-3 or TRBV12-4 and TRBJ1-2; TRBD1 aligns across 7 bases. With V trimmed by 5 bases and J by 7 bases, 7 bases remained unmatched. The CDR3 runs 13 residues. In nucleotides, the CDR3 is TGTGCCAGCAGTCCGCGGACAGGTTCTGGCTACACCTTC. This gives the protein CASSPRTGSGYTF.

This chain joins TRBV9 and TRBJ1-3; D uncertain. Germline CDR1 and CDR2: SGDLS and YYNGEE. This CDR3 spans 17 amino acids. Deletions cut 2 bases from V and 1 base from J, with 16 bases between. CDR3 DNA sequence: TGTGCCAGCAGCGTCCGGTCGGGTACTGGGTCTGGAAACACCATATATTTT. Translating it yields CASSVRSGTGSGNTIYF.

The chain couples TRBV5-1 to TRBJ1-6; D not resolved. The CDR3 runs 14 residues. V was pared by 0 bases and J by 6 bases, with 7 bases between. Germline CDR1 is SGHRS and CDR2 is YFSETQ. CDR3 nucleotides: TGCGCCAGCAGCTTGGTCCAGGTTAATTCACCCCTCCACTTT. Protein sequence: CASSLVQVNSPLHF.

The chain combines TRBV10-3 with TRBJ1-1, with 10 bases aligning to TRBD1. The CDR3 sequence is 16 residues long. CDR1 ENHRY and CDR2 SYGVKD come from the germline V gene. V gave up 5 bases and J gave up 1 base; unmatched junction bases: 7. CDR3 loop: CAISPGTGVPNTEAFF. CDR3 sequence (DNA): TGTGCCATCAGTCCCGGGACAGGGGTTCCGAACACTGAAGCTTTCTTT.

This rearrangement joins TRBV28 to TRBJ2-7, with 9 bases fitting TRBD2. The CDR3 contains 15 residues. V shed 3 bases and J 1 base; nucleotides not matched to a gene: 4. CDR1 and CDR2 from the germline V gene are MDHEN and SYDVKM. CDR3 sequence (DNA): TGTGCCAGCAGTTTTAGCGGGAGAGGTTCCTACGAGCAGTACTTC. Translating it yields CASSFSGRGSYEQYF. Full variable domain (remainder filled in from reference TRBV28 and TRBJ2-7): DVKVTQSSRYLVKRTGEKVFLECVQDMDHENMFWYRQDPGLGLRLIYFSYDVKMKEKGDIPEGYSVSREKKERFSLILESASTNQTSMYLCASSFSGRGSYEQYFGPGTRLTVT.

The CDR3 coding sequence is TGTGCCAGCTCACCAGATCGGAGTCGGGGATATAATTCACCCCTCCACTTT. This translates into CASSPDRSRGYNSPLHF. The J gene is TRBJ1-6, the V gene TRBV18; D unclear. The germline V and J ends were trimmed by 2 bases and 4 bases, with 15 bases remaining between them. CDR3 length: 17 residues. Per the germline V gene, CDR1 is KGHSH and CDR2 is LQKENI.

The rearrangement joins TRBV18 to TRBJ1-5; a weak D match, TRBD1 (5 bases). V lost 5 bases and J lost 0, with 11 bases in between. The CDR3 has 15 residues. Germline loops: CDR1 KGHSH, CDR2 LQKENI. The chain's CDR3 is CASSSGLSSNQPQHF. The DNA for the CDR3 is TGTGCCAGCTCATCGGGACTGAGTAGCAATCAGCCCCAGCATTTT.

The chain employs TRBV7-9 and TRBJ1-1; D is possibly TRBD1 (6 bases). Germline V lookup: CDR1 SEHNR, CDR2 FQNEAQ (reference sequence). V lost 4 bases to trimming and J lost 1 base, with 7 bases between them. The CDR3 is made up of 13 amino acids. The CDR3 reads CASSWTANTEAFF. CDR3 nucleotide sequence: TGTGCCAGCAGCTGGACAGCGAACACTGAAGCTTTCTTT.

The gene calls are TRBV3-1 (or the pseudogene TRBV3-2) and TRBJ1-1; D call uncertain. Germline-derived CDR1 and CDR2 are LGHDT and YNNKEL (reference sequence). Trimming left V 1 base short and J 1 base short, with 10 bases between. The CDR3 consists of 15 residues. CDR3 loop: CASSQATVQNTEAFF. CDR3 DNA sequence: TGTGCCAGCAGCCAAGCTACCGTCCAGAACACTGAAGCTTTCTTT.

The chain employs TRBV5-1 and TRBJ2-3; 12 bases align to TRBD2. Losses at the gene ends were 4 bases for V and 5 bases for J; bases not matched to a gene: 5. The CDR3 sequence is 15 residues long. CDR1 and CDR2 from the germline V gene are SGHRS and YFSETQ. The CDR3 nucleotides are TGCGCCAGCAGCCGACTAGCGGGAGATGTAGATACGCAGTATTTT. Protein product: CASSRLAGDVDTQYF.

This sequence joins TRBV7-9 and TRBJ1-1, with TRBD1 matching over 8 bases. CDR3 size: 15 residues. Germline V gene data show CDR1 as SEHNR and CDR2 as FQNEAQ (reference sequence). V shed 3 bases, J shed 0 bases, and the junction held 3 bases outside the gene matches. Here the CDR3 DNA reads TGTGCCAGCAGCTTCACAGGGGGTTTGAACACTGAAGCTTTCTTT. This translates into CASSFTGGLNTEAFF.

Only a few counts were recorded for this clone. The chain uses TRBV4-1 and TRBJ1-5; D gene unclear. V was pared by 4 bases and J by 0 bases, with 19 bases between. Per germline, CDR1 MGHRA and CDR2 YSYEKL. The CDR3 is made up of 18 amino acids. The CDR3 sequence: CASSRVPWAGHSNQPQHF. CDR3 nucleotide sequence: TGCGCCAGCAGCCGAGTCCCCTGGGCAGGCCATAGCAATCAGCCCCAGCATTTT.

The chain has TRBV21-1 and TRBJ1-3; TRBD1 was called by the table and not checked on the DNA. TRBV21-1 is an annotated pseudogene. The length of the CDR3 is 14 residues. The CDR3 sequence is CASSDRQGRNTIYF. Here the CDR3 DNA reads TGTGCCAGCAGCGACCGACAGGGAAGAAACACCATATATTTT.

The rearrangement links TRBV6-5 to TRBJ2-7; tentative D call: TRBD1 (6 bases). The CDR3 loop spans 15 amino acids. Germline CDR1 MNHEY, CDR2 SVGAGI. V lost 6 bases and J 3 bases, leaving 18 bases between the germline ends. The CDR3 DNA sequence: TGTGCCAGCAGGTCCCTTACGGCAGGGGTCTACGAGCAGTACTTC. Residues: CASRSLTAGVYEQYF.

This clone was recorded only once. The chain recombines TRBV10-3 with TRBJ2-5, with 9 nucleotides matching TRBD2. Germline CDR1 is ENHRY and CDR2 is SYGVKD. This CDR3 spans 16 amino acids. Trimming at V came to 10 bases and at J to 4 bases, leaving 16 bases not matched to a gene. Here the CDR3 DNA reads TGTGCCACCGAAGGTGATAGCGGGAGAGATGGAGAGACCCAGTACTTC. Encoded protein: CATEGDSGRDGETQYF.

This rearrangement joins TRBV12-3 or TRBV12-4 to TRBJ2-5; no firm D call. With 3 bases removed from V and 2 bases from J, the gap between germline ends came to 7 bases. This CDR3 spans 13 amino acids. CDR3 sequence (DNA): TGTGCCAGCAGTTTGAGGTCGCAAGAGACCCAGTACTTC. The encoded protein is CASSLRSQETQYF.

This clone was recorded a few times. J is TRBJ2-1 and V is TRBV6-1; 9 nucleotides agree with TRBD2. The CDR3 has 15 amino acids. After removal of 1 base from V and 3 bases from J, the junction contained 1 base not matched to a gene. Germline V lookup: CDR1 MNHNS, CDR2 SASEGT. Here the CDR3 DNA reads TGTGCCAGCAGTGAAGGTAGCGGGAGCTACAATGAGCAGTTCTTC. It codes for CASSEGSGSYNEQFF.

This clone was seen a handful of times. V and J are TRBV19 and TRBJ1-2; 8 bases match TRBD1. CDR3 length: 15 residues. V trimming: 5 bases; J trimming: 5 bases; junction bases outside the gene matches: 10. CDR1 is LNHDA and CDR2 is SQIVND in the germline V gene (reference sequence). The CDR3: CASSPRTGMGYGYTF. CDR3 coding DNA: TGTGCCAGTAGTCCAAGGACAGGGATGGGGTATGGCTACACCTTC.

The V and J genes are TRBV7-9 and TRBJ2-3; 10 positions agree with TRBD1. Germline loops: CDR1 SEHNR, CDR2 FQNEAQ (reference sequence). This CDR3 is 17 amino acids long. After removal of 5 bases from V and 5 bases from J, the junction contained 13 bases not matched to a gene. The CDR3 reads CASSLLAGQGSLDTQYF. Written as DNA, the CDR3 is TGTGCCAGCAGCCTGCTGGCGGGACAGGGGAGTTTAGATACGCAGTATTTT.

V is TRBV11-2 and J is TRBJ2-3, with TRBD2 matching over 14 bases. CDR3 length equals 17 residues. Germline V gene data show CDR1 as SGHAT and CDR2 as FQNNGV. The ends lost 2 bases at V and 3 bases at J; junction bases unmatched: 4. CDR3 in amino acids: CASSLTGTSGRTDTQYF. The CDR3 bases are TGTGCCAGCAGCTTAACTGGGACTAGCGGGAGAACAGATACGCAGTATTTT.

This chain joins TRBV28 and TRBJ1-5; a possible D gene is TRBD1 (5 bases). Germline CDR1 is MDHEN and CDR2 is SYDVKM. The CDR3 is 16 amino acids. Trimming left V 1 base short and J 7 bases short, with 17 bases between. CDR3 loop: CASSLFGRAYGQPQHF. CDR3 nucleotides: TGTGCCAGCAGTTTATTTGGCAGGGCCTACGGACAGCCCCAGCATTTT.

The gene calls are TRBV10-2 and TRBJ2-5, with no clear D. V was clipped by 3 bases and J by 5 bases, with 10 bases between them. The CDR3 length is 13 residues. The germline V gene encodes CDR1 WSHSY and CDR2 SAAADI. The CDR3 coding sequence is TGCGCCAGCAGTGAAGTGGCGGTGGAGACCCAGTACTTC. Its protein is CASSEVAVETQYF.

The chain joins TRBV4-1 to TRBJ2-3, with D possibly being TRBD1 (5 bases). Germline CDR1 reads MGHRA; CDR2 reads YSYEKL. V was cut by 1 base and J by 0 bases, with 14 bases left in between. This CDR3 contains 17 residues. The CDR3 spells CASSQVTGILSTDTQYF. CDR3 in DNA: TGCGCCAGCAGCCAAGTTACAGGAATACTAAGCACAGATACGCAGTATTTT.

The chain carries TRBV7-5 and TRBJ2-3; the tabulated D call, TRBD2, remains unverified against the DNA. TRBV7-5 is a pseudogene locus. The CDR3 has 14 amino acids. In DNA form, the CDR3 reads TGTGCCCCCAGGGGAGGGCCCCAGGCAGATACGCAGTATTTT. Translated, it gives CAPRGGPQADTQYF.